The rows below give T cell receptor beta chains drawn from one sample of a study of CD39 and CD103 CD8 tumor-infiltrating T cells. The assay was immunoSEQ multiplex PCR, and TCRdb's table has in-frame clones only and misses some. Of thousands of clones in the sample, 72% are singletons; the top ten hold less than 15%. The sample taken for sequencing was CD8+ T cells sorted from blood. These receptors were taken from a human donor with head and neck squamous cell carcinoma. The CDR3 runs from the conserved cysteine through the conserved F or W. A D gene is named only where the DNA matches it firmly. The size entry is marked missing in some rows and otherwise reads once, few, many or a size class.

>TRBJ2-2|.|.|TRBV6-4
CASSEADNPPGELFF
TGTGCCAGCAGTGAGGCAGACAATCCTCCCGGGGAGCTGTTTTTT
>TRBJ2-7|TRBD2|.|TRBV27
CASSSSAGVQFYEQYF
TGTGCCAGCAGTTCCTCAGCGGGGGTGCAATTCTACGAGCAGTACTTC
>TRBJ2-3|TRBD2|.|TRBV4-1
CASSQDASLAGVSTDTQYF
TGCGCCAGCAGCCAAGACGCTTCACTAGCGGGGGTCAGCACAGATACGCAGTATTTT
>TRBJ1-1|.|.|TRBV10-3
CAISESSLDRVSEAFF
TGTGCCATCAGTGAGTCGTCCCTTGACAGAGTCTCAGAAGCTTTCTTT
>TRBJ2-3|TRBD2|once|TRBV10-3
CAISERLSGGASDTQYF
TGTGCCATCAGTGAGCGCCTCAGCGGGGGGGCATCAGATACGCAGTATTTT
>TRBJ2-3|TRBD2|.|TRBV2
CASALLAGEPLPTDTQYF
TGTGCCAGCGCCCTGCTGGCGGGGGAGCCCCTCCCCACAGATACGCAGTATTTT
>TRBJ1-1|TRBD1|.|TRBV13
CASSLVGTGSPNTEAFF
TGTGCCAGCAGCTTAGTAGGGACAGGGTCTCCGAACACTGAAGCTTTCTTT
>TRBJ2-3|TRBD2|.|TRBV11-2
CASRLASGGADTQYF
TGTGCCAGCCGACTGGCTAGCGGGGGAGCAGATACGCAGTATTTT
>TRBJ2-2|.|large|TRBV6-4
CASSDSAGANTGELFF
TGTGCCAGCAGTGACTCGGCAGGGGCGAACACCGGGGAGCTGTTTTTT
>TRBJ1-1|.|large|TRBV9
CASSVARGGTEAFF
TGTGCCAGCAGCGTAGCTCGGGGGGGAACTGAAGCTTTCTTT
>TRBJ1-1|TRBD1|once|TRBV2
CASSAIGQGPTEAFF
TGTGCCAGCAGCGCCATTGGACAGGGGCCCACTGAAGCTTTCTTT
>TRBJ2-1|TRBD1|.|TRBV6-4
CASSEPGQGAHEQFF
TGTGCCAGCAGTGAGCCGGGACAGGGGGCGCATGAGCAGTTCTTC
>TRBJ1-1|.|.|TRBV14
CASSQDPGVGYHMNTEAFF
TGTGCCAGCAGCCAAGATCCGGGGGTCGGCTACCATATGAACACTGAAGCTTTCTTT
>TRBJ2-7|TRBD1|.|TRBV5-1
CASSLYMTGGYEQYF
TGCGCCAGCAGCTTGTATATGACAGGGGGGTACGAGCAGTACTTC
>TRBJ1-1|.|.|TRBV11-1
CASSLARRVETEAFF
TGTGCCAGCAGCTTAGCTAGGAGGGTAGAGACTGAAGCTTTCTTT
>TRBJ2-5|.|.|TRBV13
CATTTAHQETQYF
TGTGCCACCACGACAGCGCATCAAGAGACCCAGTACTTC
>TRBJ2-5|.|.|TRBV2
CASSEGRGKETQYF
TGTGCCAGCAGTGAAGGTCGGGGGAAGGAGACCCAGTACTTC
>TRBJ1-1|.|.|TRBV10-3
CAIHQGRVNTEAFF
TGTGCCATCCATCAGGGGAGGGTGAACACTGAAGCTTTCTTT
>TRBJ1-2|.|.|TRBV29-1
CSVEVFGQNYGYTF
TGCAGCGTTGAAGTATTTGGACAGAACTATGGCTACACCTTC
>TRBJ1-6|TRBD1|once|TRBV27
CASSFGTGTYSPLHF
TGTGCCAGCAGTTTTGGGACAGGGACGTATTCACCCCTCCACTTT
>TRBJ1-3|.|.|TRBV2
CASRGGISGNTIYF
TGTGCCAGCAGGGGAGGAATCTCTGGAAACACCATATATTTT
>TRBJ2-7|.|.|TRBV27
CASSSPGQPEQYF
TGTGCCAGCAGTTCCCCAGGGCAACCCGAGCAGTACTTC
>TRBJ1-1|.|.|TRBV6-6
CASSYQGGTEAFF
TGTGCCAGCAGTTACCAGGGCGGAACCGAAGCTTTCTTT
>TRBJ2-7|TRBD2|once|TRBV2
CASSGSSGVEEQYF
TGTGCCAGCAGTGGCAGTAGCGGGGTAGAGGAGCAGTACTTC
>TRBJ1-6|.|.|TRBV25-1
CASSDSSGGLRSPLHF
TGTGCCAGCAGTGACTCCTCTGGGGGACTACGGTCACCCCTCCACTTT
>TRBJ2-1|.|.|TRBV30
CAWSVLSNEQFF
TGTGCCTGGAGTGTTTTGAGCAATGAGCAGTTCTTC
>TRBJ1-1|.|.|TRBV19
CASSIDGVNTEAFF
TGTGCCAGTAGTATAGACGGGGTAAACACTGAAGCTTTCTTT
>TRBJ2-3|.|.|TRBV6-4
CASSVQDTDTQYF
TGTGCCAGCAGCGTTCAGGACACAGATACGCAGTATTTT
>TRBJ1-4|TRBD1|.|TRBV27
CATKTGGGEKLFF
TGTGCCACCAAGACAGGGGGGGGTGAAAAACTGTTTTTT
>TRBJ2-1|TRBD2|.|TRBV9
CASSRGGTYNEQFF
TGTGCCAGCAGCCGCGGGGGTACATACAATGAGCAGTTCTTC
>TRBJ2-5|TRBD2|.|TRBV5-4
CASSPGLAGGPRETQYF
TGTGCCAGCAGCCCGGGACTAGCGGGGGGGCCTCGGGAGACCCAGTACTTC
>TRBJ2-7|TRBD1|few|TRBV4-1
CASSSRDRNYEQYF
TGCGCCAGCAGCTCCCGGGACAGGAACTACGAGCAGTACTTC